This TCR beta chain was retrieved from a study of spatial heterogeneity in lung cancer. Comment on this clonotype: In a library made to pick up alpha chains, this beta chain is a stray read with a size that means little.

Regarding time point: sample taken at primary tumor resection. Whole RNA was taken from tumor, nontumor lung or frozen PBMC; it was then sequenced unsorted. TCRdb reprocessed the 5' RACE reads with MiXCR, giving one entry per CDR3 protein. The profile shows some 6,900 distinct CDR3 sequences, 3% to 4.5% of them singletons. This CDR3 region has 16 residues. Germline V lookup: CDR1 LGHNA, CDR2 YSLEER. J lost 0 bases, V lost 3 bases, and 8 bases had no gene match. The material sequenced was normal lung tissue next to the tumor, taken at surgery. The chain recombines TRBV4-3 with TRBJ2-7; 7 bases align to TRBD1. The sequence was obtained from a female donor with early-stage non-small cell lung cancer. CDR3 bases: TGCGCCAGCAGCCAGGGCCCGGACAGGTTCTCCTACGAGCAGTACTTC. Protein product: CASSQGPDRFSYEQYF.